This passage covers 28 T cell receptor beta chains from one sample sequenced in a study of control samples from healthy donors and cancer patients. Measured with immunoSEQ multiplex PCR; TCRdb has only the in-frame clones, and not every one. The table records 150,000 to 200,000 clones, around 90% of them present only once. Sequencing used blood. The receptors here all came from a woman under 40 in good health.

The chain couples TRBV30 to TRBJ2-2, with a tentative D call TRBD1 (5 bases). Germline assignment: CDR1 GTSNPN and CDR2 SVGIG (reference sequence). CDR3 size: 17 residues. The V end was cut by 2 bases, the J end by 1 base, with 17 bases between. The CDR3 region is CAWSTNELGQNTGELFF. CDR3 nucleotide sequence: TGTGCCTGGAGTACTAATGAGTTGGGGCAGAACACCGGGGAGCTGTTTTTT.

The genes are TRBV11-2 and TRBJ1-2; D is undetermined. Germline values: CDR1 SGHAT, CDR2 FQNNGV. CDR3 length: 11 residues. V dropped 2 bases and J dropped 7 bases, with 5 bases sitting between them. CDR3 sequence (DNA): TGTGCCAGCAGCTTAAGGAGTGGCTACACCTTC. The encoded protein is CASSLRSGYTF.

The chain joins TRBV28 to TRBJ2-1; D is unresolved. The germline V gene has CDR1 MDHEN and CDR2 SYDVKM. Trimming cost V 3 bases and J 4 bases, with 4 bases left between them. The CDR3 spans 12 residues. The CDR3 sequence is CASSFEYNEQFF. CDR3 DNA sequence: TGTGCCAGCAGTTTCGAGTACAATGAGCAGTTCTTC.

The chain joins TRBV28 to TRBJ1-5, with D perhaps matching TRBD1 (6 bases). The germline V and J ends were trimmed by 2 bases and 3 bases, with 8 bases remaining between them. Germline CDR1 MDHEN, CDR2 SYDVKM. The CDR3 contains 14 residues. The CDR3, as DNA: TGTGCCAGCAGTTTAGACAGGCTCAATCAGCCCCAGCATTTT. Protein: CASSLDRLNQPQHF.

The V call is TRBV28, the J call TRBJ2-3, with TRBD1 identical over 10 bases. The junction had 10 bases not matched to a gene; V was cut back by 10 bases and J by 3 bases. This CDR3 is built from 15 residues. Germline V gives CDR1 MDHEN, CDR2 SYDVKM. This CDR3 is CATTPRTGGTDTQYF. CDR3 sequence (DNA): TGTGCCACCACACCCCGGACAGGGGGTACAGATACGCAGTATTTT.

The V and J genes are TRBV28 and TRBJ1-5; no clear D gene. Trimming left V 3 bases short and J 2 bases short, with 11 bases between. CDR1 is MDHEN, CDR2 SYDVKM, per germline. This CDR3 spans 15 amino acids. In DNA, the CDR3 is TGTGCCAGCAGTTTGCCGTCTTCAGGCAATCAGCCCCAGCATTTT. Amino acids: CASSLPSSGNQPQHF.

This rearrangement joins TRBV10-3 to TRBJ2-3; TRBD2 agrees at 13 bases. Losses at the gene ends were 4 bases for V and 4 bases for J; bases not matched to a gene: 29. The CDR3 extends over 24 amino acids. Per germline, CDR1 ENHRY and CDR2 SYGVKD. Written as DNA, the CDR3 is TGTGCCATCAGTGGGTCGGACAGAGGGCCTGGACTAGCGGGAGCCTTATCCCCCTCAGATACGCAGTATTTT. It is translated as CAISGSDRGPGLAGALSPSDTQYF.

V usage is TRBV29-1 and J usage is TRBJ2-7; weak D call: TRBD2 (5 bases). CDR1 and CDR2 from the germline V gene are SQVTM and ANQGSEA. V was clipped by 0 bases and J by 0 bases, with 9 bases between them. The CDR3 runs 14 residues. CDR3 region: CSVEEPGFSYEQYF. The CDR3 nucleotides are TGCAGCGTTGAAGAACCGGGGTTCTCCTACGAGCAGTACTTC.

This chain uses TRBV25-1 with TRBJ1-4; unclear D gene. CDR1 and CDR2 (germline): MGHDK, SYGVNS. This CDR3 comprises 14 residues. Trimming shortened V by 6 bases and J by 0 bases, and 8 bases separated the two germline ends. CDR3 sequence: CASRTDATNEKLFF. The CDR3 bases are TGTGCCAGCAGAACAGATGCAACTAATGAAAAACTGTTTTTT.

This chain uses TRBV12-3 or TRBV12-4 with TRBJ2-7; D not resolved. The CDR3 is 13 amino acids. V lost 10 bases and J 2 bases, leaving 15 bases between the germline ends. CDR3 region: CATRGQGTYEQYF. The CDR3 DNA follows: TGTGCCACCCGAGGCCAAGGGACCTACGAGCAGTACTTC.

This chain uses TRBV11-2 with TRBJ2-5, with 7 bases aligning to TRBD2. The V and J ends lost 4 bases and 0 bases, in that order; junction bases with no gene match: 8. The CDR3 runs to 16 residues. The germline V gene has CDR1 SGHAT and CDR2 FQNNGV. CDR3 DNA sequence: TGTGCCAGCAGCTCAGGGAGTACTAGCGACCAAGAGACCCAGTACTTC. Translation gives CASSSGSTSDQETQYF.

This sequence joins TRBV28 and TRBJ1-3, with no clear D. This CDR3 region has 12 residues. Germline V lookup: CDR1 MDHEN, CDR2 SYDVKM. CDR3 sequence reads: CATSPRRGTIYF. The CDR3 nucleotides are TGTGCTACCTCACCTCGGCGGGGCACCATATATTTT.

The chain couples TRBV15 to TRBJ2-1; no clear D. The CDR3 length is 13 residues. Germline values: CDR1 LNHNV, CDR2 YYDKDF (reference sequence). Trimming cost V 6 bases and J 6 bases, with 12 bases left between them. As DNA, the CDR3 is TGTGCCACCAGTGACGGTATCCCCAATGAGCAGTTCTTC. Amino acids: CATSDGIPNEQFF. Complete variable domain (other parts from reference TRBV15 and TRBJ2-1): DAMVIQNPRYQVTQFGKPVTLSCSQTLNHNVMYWYQQKSSQAPKLLFHYYDKDFNNEADTPDNFQSRRPNTSFCFLDIRSPGLGDTAMYLCATSDGIPNEQFFGPGTRLTVL.

V gene TRBV7-9 combines with J gene TRBJ2-7; 9 bases are a match to TRBD1. The germline CDR1 and CDR2 sequences are SEHNR and FQNEAQ (reference sequence). The CDR3 loop spans 15 amino acids. The V segment lost 5 bases and the J segment 2 bases; nucleotides outside the gene matches: 7. CDR3 nucleotide sequence: TGTGCCAGCAGCCGAAGTGGACAGGGGCCCTACGAGCAGTACTTC. Its translation is CASSRSGQGPYEQYF.

This clone came up once. The V and J genes are TRBV6-4 and TRBJ1-1; D is undetermined. The V end was cut by 5 bases, the J end by 1 base, with 8 bases between. CDR1 and CDR2 (germline): MRHNA, SNTAGT. This CDR3 region has 13 residues. CDR3 sequence reads: CASSSDSNTEAFF. In DNA, the CDR3 is TGTGCCAGCAGTTCCGACTCGAACACTGAAGCTTTCTTT.

V gene TRBV24-1 combines with J gene TRBJ1-5; 8 bases map to TRBD1. J gave up 2 bases and V 3 bases, and 5 bases lay outside the gene matches. The germline V gene has CDR1 KGHDR and CDR2 SFDVKD. This CDR3 has 16 amino acids. The CDR3 sequence is CATSDGDRLGNQPQHF. As DNA, the CDR3 is TGTGCCACCAGTGATGGGGACAGGTTGGGCAATCAGCCCCAGCATTTT.

The J gene is TRBJ2-7, the V gene TRBV14; 7 positions match TRBD1. V lost 1 base, J lost 2 bases, and 5 bases stayed unmatched. The length of the CDR3 is 15 residues. Looked up from germline, CDR1 is SGHDN and CDR2 is FVKESK. The CDR3 coding sequence is TGTGCCAGCAGCCAAGGCTTTAGGGGGCCCTACGAGCAGTACTTC. This encodes CASSQGFRGPYEQYF.

This clone was found a few times. The gene calls are TRBV15 and TRBJ1-5, with D possibly matching TRBD1 (5 bases). V was cut by 5 bases and J by 6 bases, with 14 bases left in between. In germline, CDR1 is LNHNV, CDR2 YYDKDF (reference sequence). The CDR3 has 14 residues. CDR3 sequence: CATSSRVGRQPQHF. The CDR3 coding sequence is TGTGCCACCAGCTCCAGGGTTGGGCGTCAGCCCCAGCATTTT. Complete variable domain (other parts from reference TRBV15 and TRBJ1-5): DAMVIQNPRYQVTQFGKPVTLSCSQTLNHNVMYWYQQKSSQAPKLLFHYYDKDFNNEADTPDNFQSRRPNTSFCFLDIRSPGLGDTAMYLCATSSRVGRQPQHFGDGTRLSIL.

This clone appeared a single time. In nucleotides, the CDR3 is TGTGCCAGCAGCCCCTCAGACAGGGCGTTCACTGAAGCTTTCTTT. This sequence encodes CASSPSDRAFTEAFF. This rearrangement joins TRBV3-1 (or the pseudogene TRBV3-2) to TRBJ1-1, with 7 nucleotides matching TRBD1. The junction had 9 bases not matched to a gene; V was cut back by 4 bases and J by 4 bases. Germline values: CDR1 LGHDT, CDR2 YNNKEL (reference sequence). CDR3 length: 15 amino acids.

The J gene is TRBJ2-3, the V gene TRBV29-1; 7 positions agree with TRBD2. Trimming removed 2 bases from V and 0 bases from J; junction bases left unmatched: 5. CDR3 length: 15 residues. CDR1 is SQVTM, CDR2 ANQGSEA, per germline. CDR3 nucleotides: TGCAGCGTTGAACCTGGGCGGGAGAGCACAGATACGCAGTATTTT. Translated, it gives CSVEPGRESTDTQYF.

This rearrangement joins TRBV24-1 to TRBJ1-1; D unresolved. Between the trimmed V and J ends, which lost 4 bases and 7 bases, there was a span of 3 bases. The V gene's germline CDR1 is KGHDR and CDR2 SFDVKD. This CDR3 comprises 10 residues. CDR3 sequence reads: CATSEYEAFF. The CDR3 coding sequence is TGTGCCACCAGTGAGTATGAAGCTTTCTTT.

The rearrangement links TRBV5-6 to TRBJ2-4; 7 positions match TRBD1. The V gene end was trimmed by 3 bases and the J gene end by 0 bases; junction bases not matched to a gene: 12. Germline-derived CDR1 and CDR2 are SGHDT and YYEEEE. The CDR3 consists of 18 residues. Here the CDR3 reads CASSSIYRTGPAKNIQYF. The CDR3, as DNA: TGTGCCAGCAGCTCAATATACCGGACAGGCCCAGCCAAAAACATTCAGTACTTC. Combining the CDR3 with reference TRBV5-6 and TRBJ2-4 gives the whole variable domain DAGVTQSPTHLIKTRGQQVTLRCSPKSGHDTVSWYQQALGQGPQFIFQYYEEEERQRGNFPDRFSGHQFPNYSSELNVNALLLGDSALYLCASSSIYRTGPAKNIQYFGAGTRLSVL.

This clone has only one observation. The rearrangement uses TRBV6-5 and TRBJ2-7; tentatively, D is TRBD1 (5 bases). Germline V CDR1 and CDR2: MNHEY, SVGAGI. V lost 6 bases, J lost 5 bases, and 11 bases lay in between. This CDR3 is built from 12 residues. CDR3 DNA sequence: TGTGCCAGCAGGACCCTGACAGACGAGCAGTACTTC. This encodes CASRTLTDEQYF.

This chain connects TRBV5-4 to TRBJ2-2; weak D call: TRBD2 (6 bases). CDR1 is SGHNT, CDR2 YYREEE, per germline (reference sequence). The CDR3 runs to 12 residues. Trimming took off 4 bases at V and 6 bases at J, with 7 bases between the two ends. CDR3 coding DNA: TGTGCCAGCAGCCCTAGCGCCGGGGAGCTGTTTTTT. Translating it yields CASSPSAGELFF.

This clone has only one observation. The chain joins TRBV5-4 to TRBJ1-2; 7 bases fit TRBD1. Germline-derived CDR1 and CDR2 are SGHNT and YYREEE (reference sequence). The V and J ends lost 3 bases and 5 bases, in that order; junction bases with no gene match: 4. The CDR3 has 13 residues. CDR3 nucleotide sequence: TGTGCCAGCAGCTGGACAGGCGATTATGGCTACACCTTC. This encodes CASSWTGDYGYTF.

The chain recombines TRBV6-6 with TRBJ2-5; 7 bases line up with TRBD1. Germline V gene data show CDR1 as MNHNY and CDR2 as SVGAGI (reference sequence). This CDR3 is 16 amino acids long. The J segment lost 4 bases and the V segment lost 6 bases, leaving 14 bases of the junction unmatched. For the CDR3, the DNA is TGTGCCAGCAGCTCTACGGGCACAGGGGTGGGAGAGACCCAGTACTTC. Translated: CASSSTGTGVGETQYF.

The CDR3 DNA follows: TGTGCCAGCAGCTTAAATAGCTACACCGGGGAGCTGTTTTTT. Protein sequence: CASSLNSYTGELFF. The chain uses TRBV5-4 and TRBJ2-2; D gene ambiguous. Trimming cost V 2 bases and J 3 bases, with 8 bases left between them. The CDR3 has 14 residues. The germline CDR1 and CDR2 sequences are SGHNT and YYREEE (reference sequence).

J is TRBJ1-5 and V is TRBV19; no definite D call. V was shortened by 1 base and J by 0 bases, with 16 bases between the two germline ends. Germline V gene lookup returns CDR1 LNHDA and CDR2 SQIVND (reference sequence). The CDR3 spans 18 residues. The CDR3 DNA is TGTGCCAGTAGTATAGTTTCGGACGCTTACCCTAGCAATCAGCCCCAGCATTTT. Translating gives CASSIVSDAYPSNQPQHF.